The clone carrying this T cell receptor (beta chain) was seen only once. These data originate in a study of T cell clones after liver transplantation. Germline CDR1 SQVTM, CDR2 ANQGSEA. The CDR3 is 12 residues long. V lost 8 bases to trimming and J lost 4 bases, with 14 bases between them. TCRdb's table, derived via immunoSEQ multiplex PCR, lists solely in-frame clones and lacks some. This table has roughly 74,000 clones, around 80% appearing once. This receptor was identified in a human donor who received a liver transplant. The chain uses TRBV29-1 and TRBJ1-2, with a possible D match to TRBD1 (6 bases). Sequenced material: CD4+ T cells from blood, taken before liver transplant. As DNA, the CDR3 is TGCAGCTCGATGGGGGGCCTCTATGGCTACACCTTC. It specifies CSSMGGLYGYTF.